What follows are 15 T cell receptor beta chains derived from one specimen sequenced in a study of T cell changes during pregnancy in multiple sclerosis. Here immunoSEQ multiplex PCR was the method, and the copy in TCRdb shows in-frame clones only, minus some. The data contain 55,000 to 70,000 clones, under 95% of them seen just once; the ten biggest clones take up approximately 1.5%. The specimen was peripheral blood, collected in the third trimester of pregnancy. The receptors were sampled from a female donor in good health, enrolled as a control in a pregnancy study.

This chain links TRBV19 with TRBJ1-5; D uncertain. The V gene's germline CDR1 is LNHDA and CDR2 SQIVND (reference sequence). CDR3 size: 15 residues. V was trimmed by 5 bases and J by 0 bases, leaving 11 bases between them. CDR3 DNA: TGTGCCAGTAGTGAATCGGGGTTTAGCAATCAGCCCCAGCATTTT. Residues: CASSESGFSNQPQHF. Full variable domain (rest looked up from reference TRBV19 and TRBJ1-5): DGGITQSPKYLFRKEGQNVTLSCEQNLNHDAMYWYRQDPGQGLRLIYYSQIVNDFQKGDIAEGYSVSREKKESFPLTVTSAQKNPTAFYLCASSESGFSNQPQHFGDGTRLSIL.

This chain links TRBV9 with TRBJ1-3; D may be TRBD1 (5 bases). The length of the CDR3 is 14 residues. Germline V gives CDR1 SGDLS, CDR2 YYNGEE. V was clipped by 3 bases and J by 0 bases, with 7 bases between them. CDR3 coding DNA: TGTGCCAGCAGCGCGGGGGACTCTGGAAACACCATATATTTT. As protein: CASSAGDSGNTIYF.

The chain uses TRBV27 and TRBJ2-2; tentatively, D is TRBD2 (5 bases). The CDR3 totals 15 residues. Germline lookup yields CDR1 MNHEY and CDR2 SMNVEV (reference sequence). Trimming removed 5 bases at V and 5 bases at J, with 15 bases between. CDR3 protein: CASSKREPRTGELFF. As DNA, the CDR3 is TGTGCCAGCAGTAAGAGGGAACCGAGGACCGGGGAGCTGTTTTTT.

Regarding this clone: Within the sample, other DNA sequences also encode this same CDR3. The CDR3 region has the DNA TGTGCCAGTAGTGTCAGGGGGCGAGACTATGGCTACACCTTC. This translates into CASSVRGRDYGYTF. The chain has TRBV19 and TRBJ1-2; the match to TRBD1 covers 8 bases. CDR1 LNHDA and CDR2 SQIVND come from the germline V gene (reference sequence). The CDR3 is 14 residues long. Germline trimming cut 5 bases from V and 3 bases from J; bases unmatched to any gene: 5.

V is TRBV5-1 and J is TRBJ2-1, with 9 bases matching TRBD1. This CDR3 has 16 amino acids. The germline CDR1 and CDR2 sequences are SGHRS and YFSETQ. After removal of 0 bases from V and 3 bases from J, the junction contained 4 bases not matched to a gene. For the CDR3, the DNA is TGCGCCAGCAGCTTGGTTACAGGGGGCGTCTACAATGAGCAGTTCTTC. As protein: CASSLVTGGVYNEQFF.

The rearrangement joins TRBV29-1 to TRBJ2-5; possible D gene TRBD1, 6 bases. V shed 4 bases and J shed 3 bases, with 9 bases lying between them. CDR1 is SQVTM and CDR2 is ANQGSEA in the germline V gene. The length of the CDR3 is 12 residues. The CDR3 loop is CSVGPGEETQYF. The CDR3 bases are TGCAGCGTTGGCCCAGGGGAAGAGACCCAGTACTTC.

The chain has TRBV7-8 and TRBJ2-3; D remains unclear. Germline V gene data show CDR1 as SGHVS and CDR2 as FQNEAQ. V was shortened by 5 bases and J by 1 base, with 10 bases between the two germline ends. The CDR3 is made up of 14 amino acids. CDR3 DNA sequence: TGTGCCAGCAGCCTGTCGTCTGGCACAGATACGCAGTATTTT. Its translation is CASSLSSGTDTQYF.

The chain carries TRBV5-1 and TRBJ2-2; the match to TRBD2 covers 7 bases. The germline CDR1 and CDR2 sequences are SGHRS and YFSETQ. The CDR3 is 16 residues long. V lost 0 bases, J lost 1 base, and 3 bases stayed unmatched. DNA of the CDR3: TGCGCCAGCAGCTTGGTCGCGGGGGTGAACACCGGGGAGCTGTTTTTT. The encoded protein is CASSLVAGVNTGELFF.

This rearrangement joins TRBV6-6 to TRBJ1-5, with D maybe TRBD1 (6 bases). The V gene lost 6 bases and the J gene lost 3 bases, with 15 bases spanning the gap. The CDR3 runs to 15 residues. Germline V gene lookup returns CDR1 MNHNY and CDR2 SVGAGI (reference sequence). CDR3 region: CASSTHREYNQPQHF. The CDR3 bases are TGTGCCAGCAGCACTCACAGGGAATACAATCAGCCCCAGCATTTT.

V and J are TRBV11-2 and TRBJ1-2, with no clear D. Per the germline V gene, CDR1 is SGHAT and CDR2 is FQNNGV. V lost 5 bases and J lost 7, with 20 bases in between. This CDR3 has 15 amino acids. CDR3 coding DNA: TGTGCCAGCAGCCCCCTGACCGCTGACACCTTTGGCTACACCTTC. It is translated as CASSPLTADTFGYTF.

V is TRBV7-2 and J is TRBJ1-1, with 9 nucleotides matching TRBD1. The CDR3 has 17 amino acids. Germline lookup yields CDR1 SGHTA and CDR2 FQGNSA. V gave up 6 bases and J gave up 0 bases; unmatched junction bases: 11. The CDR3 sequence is CASRPSRDRAVNTEAFF. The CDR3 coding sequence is TGTGCCAGCAGACCCTCGCGGGACAGGGCGGTGAACACTGAAGCTTTCTTT.

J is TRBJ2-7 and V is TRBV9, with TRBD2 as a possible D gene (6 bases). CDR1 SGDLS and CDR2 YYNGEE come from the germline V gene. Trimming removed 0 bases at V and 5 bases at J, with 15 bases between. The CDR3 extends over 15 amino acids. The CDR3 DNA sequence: TGTGCCAGCAGCGTAGAGCCGGGGGTGAAAAACGAGCAGTACTTC. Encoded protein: CASSVEPGVKNEQYF.

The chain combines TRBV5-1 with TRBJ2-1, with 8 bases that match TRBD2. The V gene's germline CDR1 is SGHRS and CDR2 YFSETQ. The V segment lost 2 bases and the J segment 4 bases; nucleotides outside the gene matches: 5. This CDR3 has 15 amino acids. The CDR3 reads CASSLLTSGYNEQFF. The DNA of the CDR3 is TGCGCCAGCAGCTTATTAACTAGCGGATACAATGAGCAGTTCTTC. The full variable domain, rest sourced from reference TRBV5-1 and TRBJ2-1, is KAGVTQTPRYLIKTRGQQVTLSCSPISGHRSVSWYQQTPGQGLQFLFEYFSETQRNKGNFPGRFSGRQFSNSRSEMNVSTLELGDSALYLCASSLLTSGYNEQFFGPGTRLTVL.

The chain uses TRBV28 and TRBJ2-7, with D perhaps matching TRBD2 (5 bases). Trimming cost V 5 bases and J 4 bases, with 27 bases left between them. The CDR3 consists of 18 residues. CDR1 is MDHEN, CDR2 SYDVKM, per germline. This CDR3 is CASSPLIGIPLTSYEQYF. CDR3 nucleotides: TGTGCCAGCAGTCCCCTAATCGGGATTCCCCTCACGTCGTACGAGCAGTACTTC.

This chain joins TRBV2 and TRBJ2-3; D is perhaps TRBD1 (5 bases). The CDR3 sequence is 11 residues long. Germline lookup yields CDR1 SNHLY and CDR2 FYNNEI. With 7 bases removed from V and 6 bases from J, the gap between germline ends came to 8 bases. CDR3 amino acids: CASTGSDTQYF. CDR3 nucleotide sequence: TGTGCCAGCACAGGGTCCGATACGCAGTATTTT.